Each of the 32 T cell receptor beta chains below was sequenced from the same sample in a study of cytomegalovirus exposure and HLA in healthy donors. Here immunoSEQ multiplex PCR was the method, and the copy in TCRdb shows in-frame clones only, minus some. The table lists 60,000 to 90,000 clones, roughly 80% of them singletons. The specimen was PBMCs. These receptors all come from a man under 40 in good health and CMV-seronegative.

The rearrangement joins TRBV19 to TRBJ2-3, with 14 bases fitting TRBD2. With V trimmed by 4 bases and J by 4 bases, 7 bases remained unmatched. The CDR3 is 17 residues long. Germline CDR1 is LNHDA and CDR2 is SQIVND (reference sequence). As DNA, the CDR3 is TGTGCCAGTAGTACTCCAGGACTAGCGGGAGGTGCAGATACGCAGTATTTT. This gives the protein CASSTPGLAGGADTQYF.

This clone was detected a few times. The chain has TRBV2 and TRBJ1-2; D uncertain. CDR1 SNHLY and CDR2 FYNNEI come from the germline V gene. Deletions cut 2 bases from V and 8 bases from J, with 15 bases between. This CDR3 is built from 14 residues. The CDR3: CASSESGSPWGYTF. CDR3 coding DNA: TGTGCCAGCAGTGAATCAGGATCCCCTTGGGGCTACACCTTC.

V gene TRBV5-1 combines with J gene TRBJ2-3, with TRBD1 matching 7 bases. The CDR3 runs 15 residues. The germline V gene encodes CDR1 SGHRS and CDR2 YFSETQ. V was pared by 0 bases and J by 1 base, with 2 bases of the junction left unmatched. The CDR3 DNA is TGCGCCAGCAGCTTGGATGGACAGGGCACAGATACGCAGTATTTT. Amino acid sequence: CASSLDGQGTDTQYF. Using reference TRBV5-1 and TRBJ2-3 for the parts outside the CDR3, the full variable domain is KAGVTQTPRYLIKTRGQQVTLSCSPISGHRSVSWYQQTPGQGLQFLFEYFSETQRNKGNFPGRFSGRQFSNSRSEMNVSTLELGDSALYLCASSLDGQGTDTQYFGPGTRLTVL.

V and J are TRBV10-3 and TRBJ2-2; 10 bases line up with TRBD2. Germline loops: CDR1 ENHRY, CDR2 SYGVKD. Germline trimming cut 9 bases from V and 5 bases from J; bases unmatched to any gene: 9. This CDR3 is 15 amino acids long. CDR3 protein: CAMQALAGGTGELFF. CDR3 DNA: TGTGCCATGCAAGCGTTAGCGGGGGGAACCGGGGAGCTGTTTTTT.

The chain couples TRBV29-1 to TRBJ2-7; D perhaps matches TRBD2 (5 bases). CDR1 SQVTM and CDR2 ANQGSEA come from the germline V gene. The CDR3 extends over 12 amino acids. Trimming took off 3 bases at V and 5 bases at J, with 11 bases between the two ends. For the CDR3, the DNA is TGCAGCGTTGACAACCTAGCCAACGAGCAGTACTTC. Translating it yields CSVDNLANEQYF.

This clone showed up just once. The chain recombines TRBV5-5 with TRBJ2-1, with TRBD1 matching 8 bases. The CDR3 extends over 14 amino acids. The J segment lost 9 bases and the V segment lost 4 bases, leaving 9 bases of the junction unmatched. CDR1 and CDR2 from the germline V gene are SGHKS and YYEKEE (reference sequence). The CDR3 spells CASSLRTGRSEQFF. In nucleotides, the CDR3 is TGTGCCAGCAGCCTGAGGACAGGGAGGAGTGAGCAGTTCTTC.

The chain combines TRBV27 with TRBJ2-7, with D unclear. CDR1 is MNHEY and CDR2 is SMNVEV in the germline V gene (reference sequence). V was trimmed by 6 bases and J by 0 bases, leaving 12 bases between them. The CDR3 covers 14 residues. This chain's CDR3 is CASSRKTNSYEQYF. The CDR3 nucleotides are TGTGCCAGCAGCAGAAAGACAAACTCCTACGAGCAGTACTTC.

The V call is TRBV4-2, the J call TRBJ2-7; 9 bases agree with TRBD2. The CDR3 totals 18 residues. In germline, CDR1 is LGHNA, CDR2 YNFKEQ. V was clipped by 0 bases and J by 1 base; unmatched bases: 10. The CDR3 sequence is CASSQDGGGLAFSYEQYF. For the CDR3, the DNA is TGTGCCAGCAGCCAAGATGGGGGCGGACTAGCGTTTTCCTACGAGCAGTACTTC.

The gene calls are TRBV5-4 and TRBJ1-1; 8 nucleotides match TRBD1. Germline CDR1 SGHNT, CDR2 YYREEE (reference sequence). Unmatched junction bases numbered 8, after V lost 1 base and J lost 6 bases. CDR3 length: 15 residues. CDR3 bases: TGTGCCAGCAGCTTGTACGGACAGGGCGCCTCTGAAGCTTTCTTT. The encoded protein is CASSLYGQGASEAFF.

V is TRBV7-2 and J is TRBJ2-3; TRBD1 agrees at 8 bases. The length of the CDR3 is 16 residues. V lost 2 bases to trimming and J lost 6 bases; unmatched junction nucleotides: 10. CDR1 SGHTA and CDR2 FQGNSA come from the germline V gene. The CDR3 loop is CASSLRSAGGDDTQYF. The CDR3 DNA reads TGTGCCAGCAGCTTAAGGTCGGCAGGGGGCGATGATACGCAGTATTTT.

This chain connects TRBV9 to TRBJ2-2; D is undetermined. CDR1 is SGDLS and CDR2 is YYNGEE in the germline V gene. This CDR3 is built from 15 residues. Trimming removed 4 bases at V and 3 bases at J, with 13 bases between. Here the CDR3 DNA reads TGTGCCAGCAGCCCCAAGACTGCCTACACCGGGGAGCTGTTTTTT. It yields the protein CASSPKTAYTGELFF.

The CDR3: CASKAREMNTGELFF. In nucleotides, the CDR3 is TGTGCCAGCAAGGCGCGGGAGATGAACACCGGGGAGCTGTTTTTT. The chain uses TRBV13 and TRBJ2-2; TRBD2 matches at 7 bases. The CDR3 contains 15 residues. Germline V lookup: CDR1 PRHDT, CDR2 FYEKMQ (reference sequence). V lost 7 bases to trimming and J lost 1 base; unmatched junction nucleotides: 6.

The chain has TRBV7-8 and TRBJ2-4; no clear D. The germline CDR1 and CDR2 sequences are SGHVS and FQNEAQ. The CDR3 extends over 16 amino acids. Trimming took off 1 base at V and 0 bases at J, with 10 bases between the two ends. The CDR3 is CASSLGVQLAKNIQYF. The CDR3 DNA reads as TGTGCCAGCAGCTTAGGCGTACAGCTAGCCAAAAACATTCAGTACTTC. The whole variable domain, remainder taken from reference TRBV7-8 and TRBJ2-4, is GAGVSQSPRYKVAKRGQDVALRCDPISGHVSLFWYQQALGQGPEFLTYFQNEAQLDKSGLPSDRFFAERPEGSVSTLKIQRTQQEDSAVYLCASSLGVQLAKNIQYFGAGTRLSVL.

The rearrangement uses TRBV9 and TRBJ1-1; no clear D. Trimming stripped 4 bases from V and 0 bases from J, with 16 bases between. Germline lookup yields CDR1 SGDLS and CDR2 YYNGEE. CDR3 size: 16 residues. CDR3 in amino acids: CASSLRPMAVNTEAFF. The CDR3 DNA reads TGTGCCAGCAGCCTCCGCCCTATGGCGGTGAACACTGAAGCTTTCTTT. Complete variable domain (other parts from reference TRBV9 and TRBJ1-1): DSGVTQTPKHLITATGQRVTLRCSPRSGDLSVYWYQQSLDQGLQFLIQYYNGEERAKGNILERFSAQQFPDLHSELNLSSLELGDSALYFCASSLRPMAVNTEAFFGQGTRLTVV.

This chain links TRBV7-2 with TRBJ2-3, with D maybe TRBD2 (6 bases). The germline V gene has CDR1 SGHTA and CDR2 FQGNSA. This CDR3 has 15 amino acids. V was cut by 3 bases and J by 1 base, with 11 bases left in between. For the CDR3, the DNA is TGTGCCAGCAGCTTTTTCTTAGCGGGCACAGATACGCAGTATTTT. This sequence encodes CASSFFLAGTDTQYF.

Only one count was recorded for this clone. The chain employs TRBV7-9 and TRBJ2-7; D possibly corresponds to TRBD1 (6 bases). Between the trimmed V and J ends, which lost 2 bases and 2 bases, there was a span of 10 bases. Germline CDR1 reads SEHNR; CDR2 reads FQNEAQ (reference sequence). CDR3 size: 14 residues. The CDR3 loop is CASSLPRDTYEQYF. DNA for the CDR3: TGTGCCAGCAGCTTACCCAGGGACACCTACGAGCAGTACTTC.

The chain is built from TRBV9 and TRBJ2-5, with 8 positions matching TRBD1. Germline assignment: CDR1 SGDLS and CDR2 YYNGEE. This CDR3 comprises 17 residues. The junction had 12 bases not matched to a gene; V was cut back by 0 bases and J by 5 bases. The CDR3 spells CASSVGRGAGGEETQYF. The CDR3 region has the DNA TGTGCCAGCAGCGTAGGACGTGGGGCAGGGGGCGAGGAGACCCAGTACTTC.

The chain couples TRBV5-6 to TRBJ2-2; D gene unclear. This CDR3 has 14 amino acids. Looked up from germline, CDR1 is SGHDT and CDR2 is YYEEEE. Trimming stripped 4 bases from V and 4 bases from J, with 11 bases between. CDR3 sequence (DNA): TGTGCCAGCAGCCCGACAAGTTTCACCGGGGAGCTGTTTTTT. It specifies CASSPTSFTGELFF.

The chain recombines TRBV4-1 with TRBJ2-5; unclear D gene. V was pared by 5 bases and J by 2 bases, with 9 bases between. Germline V gene lookup returns CDR1 MGHRA and CDR2 YSYEKL. CDR3 size: 13 residues. CDR3 loop: CASSLVIQETQYF. In nucleotides, the CDR3 is TGCGCCAGCAGCTTAGTTATTCAAGAGACCCAGTACTTC.

The chain joins TRBV12-1 to TRBJ1-1; the D call in the table, TRBD1, was not verified against the DNA. TRBV12-1 is termed a pseudogene. The CDR3 loop spans 17 amino acids. The CDR3 region has the DNA TGTGCCAGCAGCCCGCACCAGTCCCGGGACAGGGACTCTGAAGCTTTCTTT. It yields the protein CASSPHQSRDRDSEAFF.

About this clone itself: Other DNA sequences of this sample code for an identical CDR3. The CDR3, as DNA: TGCGCCAGCGGCCCAGGGGATACAAACTATGGCTACACCTTC. It codes for CASGPGDTNYGYTF. This chain uses TRBV5-1 with TRBJ1-2, with D perhaps TRBD1 (6 bases). Trimming took off 7 bases at V and 2 bases at J, with 15 bases between the two ends. In germline, CDR1 is SGHRS, CDR2 YFSETQ. The CDR3 sequence is 14 residues long.

This clone appeared once. The chain has TRBV5-1 and TRBJ1-6; 7 bases are a match to TRBD1. CDR3 size: 13 residues. V lost 7 bases and J lost 7; bases outside the gene matches: 5. Germline V gene data show CDR1 as SGHRS and CDR2 as YFSETQ. The CDR3 DNA reads TGCGCCAGCCGGGGACAGCTCAATTCACCCCTCCACTTT. Protein product: CASRGQLNSPLHF.

This clone occurred once. This sequence joins TRBV27 and TRBJ2-7; D remains ambiguous. Germline CDR1 reads MNHEY; CDR2 reads SMNVEV (reference sequence). This CDR3 region has 15 residues. Trimming removed 6 bases from V and 4 bases from J, with 19 bases in between. The CDR3 is CASRARPAGSYEQYV. The CDR3 coding sequence is TGTGCCAGCAGGGCGAGACCCGCCGGGTCGTACGAGCAGTACGTC.

V usage is TRBV5-6 and J usage is TRBJ1-5; TRBD1 is a possible D gene (5 bases). The germline V gene encodes CDR1 SGHDT and CDR2 YYEEEE. The CDR3 sequence is 14 residues long. Trimming took 4 bases from V and 10 from J, leaving 18 bases between them. The CDR3 region is CASSAAGGGQPQHF. CDR3 DNA: TGTGCCAGCAGCGCCGCGGGGGGTGGACAACCCCAGCATTTT.

This chain links TRBV28 with TRBJ1-1; the D is unclear. This CDR3 comprises 13 residues. Trimming took off 3 bases at V and 6 bases at J, with 11 bases between the two ends. Germline V gives CDR1 MDHEN, CDR2 SYDVKM. The CDR3 DNA reads as TGTGCCAGCAGTTTCCGCCACCGGGCTGAAGCTTTCTTT. It is translated as CASSFRHRAEAFF.

The CDR3 DNA sequence: TGTGCCAGCAGCCCAACAGCCAGGCCTAACACCGGGGAGCTGTTTTTT. Amino acids: CASSPTARPNTGELFF. The chain couples TRBV7-3 to TRBJ2-2; the D is unclear. CDR3 length: 16 residues. V was cut by 5 bases and J by 2 bases, with 15 bases left in between. Germline V gene data show CDR1 as SGHTA and CDR2 as FQGTGA.

The rearrangement joins TRBV7-6 to TRBJ1-3; D might be TRBD1 (6 bases). CDR1 SGHVS and CDR2 FNYEAQ come from the germline V gene. The length of the CDR3 is 14 residues. Trimming shortened V by 1 base and J by 4 bases, and 8 bases separated the two germline ends. The CDR3 reads CASSLVGGGNTIYF. The CDR3 bases are TGTGCCAGCAGCTTAGTAGGGGGAGGAAACACCATATATTTT.

Only one count was recorded for this clone. This chain links TRBV29-1 with TRBJ2-1; 7 bases are a match to TRBD1. J gave up 4 bases and V 7 bases, and 7 bases lay outside the gene matches. CDR1 is SQVTM, CDR2 ANQGSEA, per germline. This CDR3 comprises 13 residues. CDR3 residues: CSARDSQYNEQFF. DNA for the CDR3: TGCAGCGCCCGGGACAGCCAATACAATGAGCAGTTCTTC.

This chain joins TRBV7-9 and TRBJ1-3; D unclear. Germline V CDR1 and CDR2: SEHNR, FQNEAQ (reference sequence). Trimming took off 5 bases at V and 0 bases at J, with 14 bases between the two ends. The CDR3 covers 16 residues. The DNA for the CDR3 is TGTGCCAGCAGCGCCTTTCCAACGAGCTCTGGAAACACCATATATTTT. Protein product: CASSAFPTSSGNTIYF. The full variable domain, rest sourced from reference TRBV7-9 and TRBJ1-3, is DTGVSQNPRHKITKRGQNVTFRCDPISEHNRLYWYRQTLGQGPEFLTYFQNEAQLEKSRLLSDRFSAERPKGSFSTLEIQRTEQGDSAMYLCASSAFPTSSGNTIYFGEGSWLTVV.

This clone is medium-sized. This chain joins TRBV5-1 and TRBJ2-7, with 9 bases matching TRBD2. Germline CDR1 and CDR2: SGHRS and YFSETQ. Trimming took 2 bases from V and 0 from J; bases not matched to a gene: 3. CDR3 length equals 15 residues. The CDR3 reads CASSFLAGNSYEQYF. The CDR3 coding sequence is TGCGCCAGCAGCTTCCTAGCGGGAAACTCCTACGAGCAGTACTTC.

This rearrangement joins TRBV27 to TRBJ1-2; 7 bases map to TRBD1. The CDR3 consists of 14 residues. Germline CDR1 MNHEY, CDR2 SMNVEV (reference sequence). V shed 3 bases and J 6 bases; nucleotides not matched to a gene: 7. CDR3 coding DNA: TGTGCCAGCAGTTTTAAAGAGGGGGCTGATGGCTACACCTTC. Translated, it gives CASSFKEGADGYTF.

This chain links TRBV7-3 with TRBJ2-2, with TRBD2 as a possible D gene (5 bases). The CDR3 runs to 17 residues. Germline V CDR1 and CDR2: SGHTA, FQGTGA. The ends were cut back, 4 bases at V and 6 bases at J, with 21 bases in the middle. The CDR3 DNA reads TGTGCCAGCAGCTCAACCCCGTGGGCAGCCGGGGCCGGGGAGCTGTTTTTT. Protein product: CASSSTPWAAGAGELFF.